This TCR beta chain was observed in a study of T cell responses to AZD1222 COVID-19 vaccine. A word on this clone: The antigen is not known.

Regarding the study as a whole: Possibly, clonal diversity was underestimated; donors were largely white British and included more females. Seropositive status at baseline applied to only six AZD1222 recipients.

This CDR3 is 14 amino acids long. Germline CDR1 reads SNHLY; CDR2 reads FYNNEI. V trimming: 6 bases; J trimming: 2 bases; junction bases outside the gene matches: 5. Assay used: immunoSEQ multiplex PCR; TCRdb lists only in-frame clones, some missing. Among about 75,000 clones listed, approximately 88% were seen once. This sequence originates from an adult who received the MenACWY meningococcal vaccine as a control. This specimen consisted of peripheral blood, obtained 28 days after the second dose of the MenACWY control vaccine. V usage is TRBV2 and J usage is TRBJ2-5; TRBD1 agrees at 8 bases. DNA for the CDR3: TGTGCCAGCAGGGATTGGACAGGGCAAGAGACCCAGTACTTC. Translation gives CASRDWTGQETQYF.